This T cell receptor (beta chain) appears in the sequencing data of a study of T cell responses to AZD1222 COVID-19 vaccine. The germline V gene has CDR1 SGHRS and CDR2 YFSETQ. The CDR3 runs 13 residues. Germline trimming cut 3 bases from V and 7 bases from J; bases unmatched to any gene: 6. General study findings and limits: Spike as a whole was targeted by vaccine-associated CD4 TCRs, dominant at 160-218 and 743-854.

Using immunoSEQ multiplex PCR, the repertoire was profiled, and TCRdb retains in-frame clones only, with some absent. The table has fewer than 150,000 clones, about 93% seen once. Comments on this clone: The antigen is not known.

The sequence derives from an adult in good health. J is TRBJ1-2 and V is TRBV5-1, with 7 bases identical to TRBD1. Sequenced here: peripheral blood, sampled on day 0 of AZD1222 vaccination. The chain's CDR3 is CASSSQGGGGYTF. CDR3 coding DNA: TGCGCCAGCAGCTCCCAGGGGGGAGGTGGCTACACCTTC. Filled out from reference TRBV5-1 and TRBJ1-2, the complete variable domain reads KAGVTQTPRYLIKTRGQQVTLSCSPISGHRSVSWYQQTPGQGLQFLFEYFSETQRNKGNFPGRFSGRQFSNSRSEMNVSTLELGDSALYLCASSSQGGGGYTFGSGTRLTVV.